These 3 T cell receptor beta chains originate from one sample sequenced in a study of blood T cell repertoires in COVID-19. The repertoire was sequenced with immunoSEQ multiplex PCR; TCRdb's copy has only in-frame clones and lacks some. The repertoire holds hundreds of thousands of clones, with approximately 83% as singletons. Sequenced input: peripheral blood. All receptors derive from a woman aged 35 to 49 with active or convalescent COVID-19.

The chain recombines TRBV5-6 with TRBJ2-5; TRBD1 matches at 7 bases. The V gene end was trimmed by 3 bases and the J gene end by 4 bases; junction bases not matched to a gene: 3. Germline V CDR1 and CDR2: SGHDT, YYEEEE. This CDR3 has 13 amino acids. CDR3 nucleotide sequence: TGTGCCAGCAGCTCTTACAGGGGAGAGACCCAGTACTTC. It is translated as CASSSYRGETQYF.

The chain employs TRBV5-6 and TRBJ1-2; D call uncertain. V lost 2 bases to trimming and J lost 4 bases, with 9 bases between them. CDR3 length: 13 amino acids. Germline V gene lookup returns CDR1 SGHDT and CDR2 YYEEEE. The CDR3 DNA is TGTGCCAGCAGCTTTGTGGGGAGCTATGGCTACACCTTC. It is translated as CASSFVGSYGYTF.

The DNA for the CDR3 is TGTGCCAGCAGGGAAATTCCGCCCCTAGCGGGGGACCTTGAGCAGTTCTTC. It specifies CASREIPPLAGDLEQFF. This sequence joins TRBV2 and TRBJ2-1; 10 bases are a match to TRBD2. J gave up 9 bases and V 6 bases, and 17 bases lay outside the gene matches. From germline, CDR1 is SNHLY and CDR2 FYNNEI. The CDR3 is made up of 17 amino acids.